This TCR beta chain is from a study of cytomegalovirus exposure and HLA in healthy donors. Study observations and caveats: The authors later found most CMV-associated TCR beta chains appeared HLA-restricted. Immune exposure was documented only through CMV serostatus. A list of 164 TCR beta chains associated with cytomegalovirus was given. In vitro testing confirmed three CMV-associated chains as specific for CMV antigens.

For this clone: Antigen specificity is unknown.

In the PCR, 60 Vbeta and 13 Jbeta primers were used. The assay was immunoSEQ multiplex PCR, and TCRdb's table has in-frame clones only and misses some. This sample yields around 110,000 clones, of which roughly three quarters are seen a single time; about 1.6% belongs to the top ten. Germline assignment: CDR1 SGHAT and CDR2 FQNNGV. V lost 6 bases to trimming and J lost 1 base, with 15 bases between them. The CDR3 has 15 residues. The rearrangement uses TRBV11-2 and TRBJ1-1; D might be TRBD1 (5 bases). Material: PBMCs. The receptor's source is a young woman in good health and CMV-seronegative. The CDR3 is CASSRAQGKNTEAFF. DNA for the CDR3: TGTGCCAGCAGTCGGGCGCAGGGCAAGAACACTGAAGCTTTCTTT.